This T cell receptor (beta chain) comes out of a study of T cells in Graves' hyperthyroidism and ophthalmopathy. The investigators amplified TCR beta CDR3 regions from RNA transcripts. The primer set for the first-round RT-PCR of the TCR CDR3 was HTBI. MiXCR, applied by TCRdb to the multiplex PCR reads, yields one record per CDR3 protein. The sample consists of 550,000 to 800,000 distinct CDR3 sequences, around 15% of them appearing once. No progression to ophthalmopathy during 18 months of follow-up defined stable disease. Patients were aged 18 to 65, had disease duration under 2 months, and had newly diagnosed hyperthyroidism. For the diagnoses, clinical symptoms, serum thyroxine and TRAb, thyroid ultrasound and orbital computed tomography were used. This sample holds PBMCs from less than 13 ml fresh peripheral blood. CDR3 length equals 14 residues. With 2 bases removed from V and 6 bases from J, the gap between germline ends came to 14 bases. Germline values: CDR1 MNHEY, CDR2 SVGEGT.

The material sequenced was blood. The clonotype was recovered from a man aged 50 to 59 with Graves' hyperthyroidism. The gene calls are TRBV6-2 or TRBV6-3 and TRBJ2-7; D is ambiguous. CDR3 loop: CASSYPVSGSEQYF. In nucleotides, the CDR3 is TGTGCCAGCAGTTACCCGGTCTCTGGCAGCGAGCAGTACTTC.